This is a list of T cell receptor beta chains from one sample in a study of breast tumors, draining lymph nodes, adjacent tissues. TCRdb recomputed calls from the multiplex PCR reads with MiXCR, one row per CDR3 protein. The sample yields 130,000 or so distinct CDR3 sequences, around 22% seen once. Sequenced material: axillary lymph node tissue. These TCRs come from a female donor with breast cancer. Some clones in this sample may be carry-over from other donors' samples. CDR3s include the opening cysteine and the closing phenylalanine or tryptophan. D genes are given only for firm matches. Clone size is given as how often the clone was seen (once, few, many) or a class if it is expanded.

>many|TRBJ2-3|TRBD1|TRBV15
TGTGCCACCAGCCAGCCCGGGACAGGGGTTCCAGATACGCAGTATTTT
CATSQPGTGVPDTQYF
>many|TRBJ1-2|TRBD1|TRBV6-5
TGTGCCAGCAGTCGAGTAACCGGGACAGGATTCTTCGGCTACACCTTC
CASSRVTGTGFFGYTF
>many|TRBJ2-2|TRBD2|TRBV12-3/TRBV12-4
TGTGCCAGCACCCCGACTAGCGGGAACACCGGGGAGCTGTTTTTT
CASTPTSGNTGELFF
>many|TRBJ2-3|-|TRBV6-2/TRBV6-3
TGTGCCAGCAGACCAACGGAGGGGGCCGCAGGTACAGATACGCAGTATTTT
CASRPTEGAAGTDTQYF
>many|TRBJ2-7|TRBD2|TRBV20-1
TGCAGTGCTAGAAAGGGGGCGGGAGGGCAGGGCGAGCAGTACTTC
CSARKGAGGQGEQYF
>many|TRBJ1-5|TRBD1|TRBV20-1
TGCAGTGCTATGGGACAGGGTAATCAGCCCCAGCATTTT
CSAMGQGNQPQHF
>many|TRBJ2-5|-|TRBV5-4
TGTGCCAGCAGCCTGGGTTTGGGAGGATCCCAAGAGACCCAGTACTTC
CASSLGLGGSQETQYF
>many|TRBJ2-7|TRBD2|TRBV2
TGTGCCAGCAGGCCATCCAGCGGGAGCTCCTACGAGCAGTACTTC
CASRPSSGSSYEQYF
>many|TRBJ1-5|TRBD1|TRBV30
TGTGCCTGGAGTTCCTTTAAACAGGGGCCACAACGCAATCAGCCCCAGCATTTT
CAWSSFKQGPQRNQPQHF
>many|TRBJ2-1|TRBD2|TRBV7-8
TGTGCCAGCAGCCAAGCGGGAGGGCGAGTCAATGAGCAGTTCTTC
CASSQAGGRVNEQFF
>many|TRBJ2-7|-|TRBV19
TGTGCCAGTAGCCCTTCAGGGCCCCAAGGCTACGAGCAGTACTTC
CASSPSGPQGYEQYF